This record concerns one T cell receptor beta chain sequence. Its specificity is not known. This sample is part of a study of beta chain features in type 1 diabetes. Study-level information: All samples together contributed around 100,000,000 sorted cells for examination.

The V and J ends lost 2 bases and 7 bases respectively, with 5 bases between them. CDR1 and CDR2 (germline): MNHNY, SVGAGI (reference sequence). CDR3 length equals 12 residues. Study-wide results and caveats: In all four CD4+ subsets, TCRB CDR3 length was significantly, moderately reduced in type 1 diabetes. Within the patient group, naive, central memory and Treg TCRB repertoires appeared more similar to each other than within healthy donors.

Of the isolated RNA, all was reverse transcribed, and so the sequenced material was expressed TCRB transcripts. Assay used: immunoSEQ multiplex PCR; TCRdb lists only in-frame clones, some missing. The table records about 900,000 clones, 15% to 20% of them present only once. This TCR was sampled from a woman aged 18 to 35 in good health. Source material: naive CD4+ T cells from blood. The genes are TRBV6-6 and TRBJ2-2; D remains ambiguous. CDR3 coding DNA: TGTGCCAGCAGTTACGAAGGCGGGGAGCTGTTTTTT. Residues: CASSYEGGELFF.